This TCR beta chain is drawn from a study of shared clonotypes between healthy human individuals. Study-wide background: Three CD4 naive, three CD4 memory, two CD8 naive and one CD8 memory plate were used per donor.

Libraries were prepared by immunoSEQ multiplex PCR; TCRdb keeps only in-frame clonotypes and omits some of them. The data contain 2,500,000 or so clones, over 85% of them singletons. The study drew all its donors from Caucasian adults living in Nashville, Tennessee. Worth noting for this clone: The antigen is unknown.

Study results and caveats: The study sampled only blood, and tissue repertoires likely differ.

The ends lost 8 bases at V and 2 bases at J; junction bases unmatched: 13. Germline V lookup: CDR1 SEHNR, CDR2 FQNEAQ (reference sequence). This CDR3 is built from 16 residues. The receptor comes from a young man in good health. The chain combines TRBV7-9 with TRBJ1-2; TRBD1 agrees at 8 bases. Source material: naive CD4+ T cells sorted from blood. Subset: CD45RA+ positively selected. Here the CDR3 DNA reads TGTGCCAGCTCGATATCGGCAGGGGGCATCAACTATGGCTACACCTTC. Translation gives CASSISAGGINYGYTF.